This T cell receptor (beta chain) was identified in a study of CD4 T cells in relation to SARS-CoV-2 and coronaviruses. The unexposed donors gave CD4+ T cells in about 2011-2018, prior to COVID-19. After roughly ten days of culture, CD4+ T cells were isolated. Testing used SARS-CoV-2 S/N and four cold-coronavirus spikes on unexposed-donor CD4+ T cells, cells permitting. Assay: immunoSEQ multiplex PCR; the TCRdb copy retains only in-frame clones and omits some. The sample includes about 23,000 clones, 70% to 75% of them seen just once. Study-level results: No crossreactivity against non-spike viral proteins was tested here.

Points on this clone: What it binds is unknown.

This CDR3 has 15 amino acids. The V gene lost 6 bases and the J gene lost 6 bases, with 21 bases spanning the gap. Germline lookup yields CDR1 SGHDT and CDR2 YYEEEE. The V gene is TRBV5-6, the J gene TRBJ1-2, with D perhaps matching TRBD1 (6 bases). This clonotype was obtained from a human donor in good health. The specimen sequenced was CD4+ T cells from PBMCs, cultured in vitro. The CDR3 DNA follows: TGTGCCAGCATCCGCAGGGGCCCTCTTAGGAATGGCTACACCTTC. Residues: CASIRRGPLRNGYTF. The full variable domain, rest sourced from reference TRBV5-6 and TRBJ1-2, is DAGVTQSPTHLIKTRGQQVTLRCSPKSGHDTVSWYQQALGQGPQFIFQYYEEEERQRGNFPDRFSGHQFPNYSSELNVNALLLGDSALYLCASIRRGPLRNGYTFGSGTRLTVV.